The 18 T cell receptor beta chains reported below all come from one sample, sequenced in a study of early T cells in non-severe SARS-CoV-2 infection. TCRdb independently ran MiXCR on the 5' RACE reads; one entry per CDR3 protein. The table includes tens of thousands of distinct CDR3 sequences, around 9.3% detected once. The material sequenced was whole blood. The receptors originated from an adult who was a healthcare worker with PCR-confirmed SARS-CoV-2 infection or an uninfected control (not recorded which).

This chain connects TRBV20-1 to TRBJ2-3, with a weak D call TRBD1 (5 bases). CDR3 length: 14 residues. V lost 3 bases and J 1 base, leaving 11 bases between the germline ends. The germline CDR1 and CDR2 sequences are DFQATT and SNEGSKA (reference sequence). The CDR3 protein is CSASMGRGTDTQYF. DNA for the CDR3: TGCAGTGCTAGCATGGGCAGGGGCACAGATACGCAGTATTTT.

This clonotype was seen repeatedly, ten times or more. This chain joins TRBV2 and TRBJ1-1; 7 bases match TRBD1. This CDR3 has 14 amino acids. V shed 7 bases, J shed 2 bases, and the junction held 7 bases outside the gene matches. Germline-derived CDR1 and CDR2 are SNHLY and FYNNEI. The CDR3 region has the DNA TGTGCCAGCACTCTGGGGGACAGAAACACTGAAGCTTTCTTT. Translated: CASTLGDRNTEAFF.

In this sample, this clonotype turned up many times. The chain uses TRBV6-2 or TRBV6-3 and TRBJ1-2; D is uncertain. V lost 6 bases and J lost 7, with 21 bases in between. This CDR3 region has 15 residues. Per the germline V gene, CDR1 is MNHEY and CDR2 is SVGEGT. The CDR3 nucleotides read TGTGCCAGCAGGTTCTCAGAGGGCCGCGATCGTGGCTACACCTTC. It specifies CASRFSEGRDRGYTF.

This clonotype occurred many times. The rearrangement links TRBV20-1 to TRBJ2-1; 11 bases line up with TRBD2. Trimming took 5 bases from V and 5 from J; bases not matched to a gene: 8. Germline V gene lookup returns CDR1 DFQATT and CDR2 SNEGSKA (reference sequence). This CDR3 is built from 15 residues. The CDR3 nucleotides are TGCAGTGCTCCGTTAGCGGGAGGGCCTGACAATGAGCAGTTCTTC. This translates into CSAPLAGGPDNEQFF.

The sample holds many counts of this clonotype. The chain uses TRBV7-2 and TRBJ1-5, with D possibly TRBD1 on 5 matching bases. In germline, CDR1 is SGHTA, CDR2 FQGNSA. V lost 1 base and J 2 bases, leaving 9 bases between the germline ends. The CDR3 is 15 residues long. The CDR3 DNA is TGTGCCAGCAGCTTAGACCGGGGCGGCAATCAGCCCCAGCATTTT. This gives the protein CASSLDRGGNQPQHF.

This clonotype was seen more than once but under ten times. The V call is TRBV7-2, the J call TRBJ2-5; maybe TRBD1 (5 bases). This CDR3 comprises 16 residues. The germline V gene encodes CDR1 SGHTA and CDR2 FQGNSA. Trimming pared 4 bases from V and 5 bases from J, leaving 20 bases between. The CDR3 is CASSSKSGLLRETQYF. Here the CDR3 DNA reads TGTGCCAGCAGCTCCAAATCAGGGTTACTTAGGGAGACCCAGTACTTC.

Only a few counts were recorded for this clonotype. The chain joins TRBV7-3 to TRBJ2-4; tentatively, D is TRBD2 (7 bases). The germline V and J ends were trimmed by 5 bases and 6 bases, with 17 bases remaining between them. There are 15 residues in the CDR3. Germline CDR1 SGHTA, CDR2 FQGTGA. The CDR3: CASSARHREGNIQYF. The DNA of the CDR3 is TGTGCCAGCAGCGCACGTCACAGGGAGGGAAACATTCAGTACTTC.

The table lists this clonotype with many counts. The chain is built from TRBV5-6 and TRBJ1-4; TRBD1 aligns across 8 bases. Trimming removed 4 bases from V and 8 bases from J; junction bases left unmatched: 7. CDR1 SGHDT and CDR2 YYEEEE come from the germline V gene. CDR3 length equals 14 residues. CDR3 DNA: TGTGCCAGCAGCCGGGGACAGGTTGGGGAAAAACTGTTTTTT. Protein product: CASSRGQVGEKLFF. The complete variable domain, with remaining parts taken from reference TRBV5-6 and TRBJ1-4, reads DAGVTQSPTHLIKTRGQQVTLRCSPKSGHDTVSWYQQALGQGPQFIFQYYEEEERQRGNFPDRFSGHQFPNYSSELNVNALLLGDSALYLCASSRGQVGEKLFFGSGTQLSVL.

The sample holds many counts of this clonotype. V gene TRBV12-3 or TRBV12-4 combines with J gene TRBJ2-5, with TRBD1 as a possible D gene (6 bases). This CDR3 is built from 15 residues. V shed 2 bases and J shed 5 bases, with 15 bases lying between them. This CDR3 is CASSLSGAPRETQYF. The CDR3, as DNA: TGTGCCAGCAGTTTATCAGGGGCTCCTAGGGAGACCCAGTACTTC.

On this clonotype itself: With a much larger clone just one base away, this may be a read error. The gene calls are TRBV7-2 and TRBJ2-3; no reliable D call. The germline V gene has CDR1 SGHTA and CDR2 FQGNSA. There are 11 residues in the CDR3. Here the CDR3 reads CGSSTTDTQYF. CDR3 in DNA: TGTGGCAGCAGCACCACAGATACGCAGTATTTT.

This sequence joins TRBV7-6 and TRBJ2-3, with D uncertain. This CDR3 spans 18 amino acids. The germline V gene has CDR1 SGHVS and CDR2 FNYEAQ. Trimming left V 3 bases short and J 0 bases short, with 19 bases between. CDR3 DNA sequence: TGTGCCAGCAGCTTTAGTTCGCGGTGGGCTTACAGCACAGATACGCAGTATTTT. Translation gives CASSFSSRWAYSTDTQYF.

This clonotype was seen at least ten times. The rearrangement uses TRBV28 and TRBJ2-5; 7 nucleotides match TRBD1. The CDR3 totals 13 residues. Per germline, CDR1 MDHEN and CDR2 SYDVKM. The trim removed 6 bases at V and 1 base at J, leaving 2 bases unmatched. CDR3 amino acids: CASRWDSQETQYF. The CDR3 DNA sequence: TGTGCCAGCAGATGGGACAGCCAAGAGACCCAGTACTTC.

V and J are TRBV28 and TRBJ1-2, with D unresolved. V was pared by 4 bases and J by 4 bases, with 10 bases between. In germline, CDR1 is MDHEN, CDR2 SYDVKM. The CDR3 runs to 13 residues. This CDR3 is CASSSPGSYGYTF. CDR3 in DNA: TGTGCCAGCAGTTCGCCGGGGAGCTATGGCTACACCTTC.

This clonotype has at least ten counts. V usage is TRBV7-2 and J usage is TRBJ2-1; TRBD1 or TRBD2 may be the D gene (5 bases each). V gave up 5 bases and J gave up 3 bases, with 14 bases separating them. CDR1 and CDR2 from the germline V gene are SGHTA and FQGNSA. The CDR3 covers 15 residues. CDR3: CASSTRGQGYNEQFF. CDR3 sequence (DNA): TGTGCCAGCAGCACCCGCGGGCAGGGCTACAATGAGCAGTTCTTC. The whole variable domain, filled in from reference TRBV7-2 and TRBJ2-1, reads GAGVSQSPSNKVTEKGKDVELRCDPISGHTALYWYRQSLGQGLEFLIYFQGNSAPDKSGLPSDRFSAERTGGSVSTLTIQRTQQEDSAVYLCASSTRGQGYNEQFFGPGTRLTVL.

This clonotype was counted at least ten times. This sequence joins TRBV19 and TRBJ2-6; D ambiguous. Trimming pared 0 bases from V and 0 bases from J, leaving 9 bases between. This CDR3 spans 17 amino acids. Germline-derived CDR1 and CDR2 are LNHDA and SQIVND (reference sequence). The CDR3 DNA is TGTGCCAGTAGTATAGATCAAGAGCTCTCTGGGGCCAACGTCCTGACTTTC. Protein sequence: CASSIDQELSGANVLTF.

In this sample, this clonotype turned up many times. The chain employs TRBV28 and TRBJ1-1; D remains ambiguous. Trimming took off 5 bases at V and 0 bases at J, with 13 bases between the two ends. This CDR3 has 15 residues. The germline V gene encodes CDR1 MDHEN and CDR2 SYDVKM. The CDR3 here is CASSLSRALNTEAFF. The CDR3 coding sequence is TGTGCCAGCAGTCTTAGTAGGGCCTTGAACACTGAAGCTTTCTTT.

This clonotype was detected many times. CDR3 loop: CASSLSFRVAFF. As DNA, the CDR3 is TGTGCCAGCAGCCTGTCTTTTCGAGTGGCTTTCTTT. The V call is TRBV14, the J call TRBJ1-1; D not resolved. Per the germline V gene, CDR1 is SGHDN and CDR2 is FVKESK. V was shortened by 4 bases and J by 11 bases, with 14 bases between the two germline ends. The CDR3 is made up of 12 amino acids.

This clonotype came up many times. A junction boundary mismatches the germline segment, possibly from a read error. This chain uses TRBV5-5 with TRBJ1-4; D call uncertain. Looked up from germline, CDR1 is SGHKS and CDR2 is YYEKEE (reference sequence). The CDR3 loop spans 9 amino acids. DNA for the CDR3: TGTGCCAGCAGGGCCGACGTCATTTTT. This gives the protein CASRADVIF.